This TCR beta chain emerged from a study of shared clonotypes between healthy human individuals. This CDR3 region has 13 residues. V lost 4 bases, J lost 5 bases, and 11 bases lay in between. In germline, CDR1 is SGDLS, CDR2 YYNGEE. CD4+ cell separation produced CD45RA+ naive and CD45RA-negative memory subsets. Assay: immunoSEQ multiplex PCR; the TCRdb copy retains only in-frame clones and omits some. The table has 2 million to 2.5 million clones, 95% seen once; the top ten hold around 0.13%. The TCR sequence derives from a man aged 18 to 30 in good health. Source material: naive CD4+ T cells sorted from blood. The subset: CD45RA+ positively selected. V is TRBV9 and J is TRBJ2-3; D unclear. CDR3 residues: CASSTGRGDTQYF. The DNA for the CDR3 is TGTGCCAGCAGCACTGGCCGTGGAGATACGCAGTATTTT.